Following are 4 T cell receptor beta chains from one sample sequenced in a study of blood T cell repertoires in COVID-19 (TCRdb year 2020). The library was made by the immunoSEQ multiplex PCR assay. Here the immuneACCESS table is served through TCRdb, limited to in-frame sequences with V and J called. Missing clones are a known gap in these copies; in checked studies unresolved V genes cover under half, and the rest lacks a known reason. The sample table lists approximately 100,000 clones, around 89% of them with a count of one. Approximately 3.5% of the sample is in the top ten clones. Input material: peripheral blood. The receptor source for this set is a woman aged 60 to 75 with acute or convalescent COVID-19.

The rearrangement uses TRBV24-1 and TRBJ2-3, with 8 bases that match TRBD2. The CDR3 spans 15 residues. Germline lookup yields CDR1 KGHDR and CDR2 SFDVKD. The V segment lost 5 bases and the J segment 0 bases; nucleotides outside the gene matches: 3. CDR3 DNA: TGTGCCACCAGTGTTTTAGCGGGAAGCACAGATACGCAGTATTTT. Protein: CATSVLAGSTDTQYF.

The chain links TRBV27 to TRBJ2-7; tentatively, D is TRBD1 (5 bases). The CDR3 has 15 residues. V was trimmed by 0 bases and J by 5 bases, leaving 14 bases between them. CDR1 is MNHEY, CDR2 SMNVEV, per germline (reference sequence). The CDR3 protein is CASSLSRQGGNEQYF. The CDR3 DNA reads TGTGCCAGCAGTTTATCGCGGCAGGGTGGGAACGAGCAGTACTTC.

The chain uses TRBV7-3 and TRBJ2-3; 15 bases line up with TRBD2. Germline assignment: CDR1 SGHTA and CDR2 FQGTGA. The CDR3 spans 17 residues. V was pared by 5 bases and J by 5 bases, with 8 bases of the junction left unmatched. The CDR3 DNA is TGTGCCAGCAGCCTAGGACTAGCGGGAGGGCCGGGAGATACGCAGTATTTT. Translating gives CASSLGLAGGPGDTQYF.

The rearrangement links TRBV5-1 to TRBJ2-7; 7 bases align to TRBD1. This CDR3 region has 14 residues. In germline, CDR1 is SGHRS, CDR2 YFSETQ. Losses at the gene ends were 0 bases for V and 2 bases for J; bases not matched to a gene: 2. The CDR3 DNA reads TGCGCCAGCAGCTTGGTCCAGGGGGCCTACGAGCAGTACTTC. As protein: CASSLVQGAYEQYF.